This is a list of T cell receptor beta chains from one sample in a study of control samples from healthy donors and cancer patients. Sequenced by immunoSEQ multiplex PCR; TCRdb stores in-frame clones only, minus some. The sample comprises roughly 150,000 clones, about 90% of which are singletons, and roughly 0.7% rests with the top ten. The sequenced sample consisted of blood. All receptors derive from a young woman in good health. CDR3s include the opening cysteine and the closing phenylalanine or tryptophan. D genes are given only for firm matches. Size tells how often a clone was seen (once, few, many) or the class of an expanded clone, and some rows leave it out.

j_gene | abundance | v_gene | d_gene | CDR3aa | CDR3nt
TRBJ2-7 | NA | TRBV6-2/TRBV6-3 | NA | CASSQWTVSYEQYF | TGTGCCAGCAGTCAGTGGACTGTCTCCTACGAGCAGTACTTC
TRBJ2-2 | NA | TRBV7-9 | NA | CASSLVTARNTGELFF | TGTGCCAGCAGCTTAGTGACTGCCCGGAACACCGGGGAGCTGTTTTTT
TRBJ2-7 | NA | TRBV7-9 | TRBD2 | CASSSGTSGVDEQYF | TGTGCCAGCAGCTCCGGGACTAGCGGGGTCGACGAGCAGTACTTC
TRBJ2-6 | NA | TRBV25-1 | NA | CASSGIEPSAGGANVLTF | TGTGCCAGCAGTGGGATAGAGCCGTCGGCGGGAGGGGCCAACGTCCTGACTTTC
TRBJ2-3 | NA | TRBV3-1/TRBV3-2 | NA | CASSPPVLSVSTDTQYF | TGTGCCAGCAGCCCCCCCGTGCTTAGTGTTAGCACAGATACGCAGTATTTT
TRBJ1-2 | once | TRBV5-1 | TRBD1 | CASSWGQGAYGYTF | TGCGCCAGCAGCTGGGGACAGGGTGCCTATGGCTACACCTTC
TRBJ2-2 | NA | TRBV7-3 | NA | CASSPRQIPSGELFF | TGTGCCAGCAGCCCGCGACAGATCCCCTCCGGGGAGCTGTTTTTT
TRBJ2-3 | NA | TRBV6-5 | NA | CASSFDRLPSDTQYF | TGTGCCAGCAGCTTCGACAGGCTGCCTTCAGATACGCAGTATTTT
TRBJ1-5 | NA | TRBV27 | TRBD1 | CASSLATGVDQPQHF | TGTGCCAGCAGTCTGGCTACAGGGGTGGATCAGCCCCAGCATTTT
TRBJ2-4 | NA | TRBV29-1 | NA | CSVEDPPENIQYF | TGCAGCGTTGAAGACCCACCGGAAAACATTCAGTACTTC
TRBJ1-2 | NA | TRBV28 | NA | CASKAGQNYGYTF | TGTGCCAGCAAGGCGGGACAAAACTATGGCTACACCTTC
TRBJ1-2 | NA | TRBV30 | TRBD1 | CAWSNRDRGSGYGYTF | TGTGCCTGGAGCAACCGGGACAGGGGGAGCGGCTATGGCTACACCTTC
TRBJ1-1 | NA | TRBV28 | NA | CAVGLGLGDTEAFF | TGTGCCGTCGGGTTGGGGCTTGGGGACACTGAAGCTTTCTTT
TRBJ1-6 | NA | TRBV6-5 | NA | CASSKASYNSPLHF | TGTGCCAGCAGTAAGGCTTCCTATAATTCACCCCTCCACTTT
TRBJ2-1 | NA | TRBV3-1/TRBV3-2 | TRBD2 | CASRASGFNNEQFF | TGTGCCAGCAGGGCTAGCGGGTTCAACAATGAGCAGTTCTTC
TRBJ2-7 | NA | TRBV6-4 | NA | CASSRDPRDKIYEQYF | TGTGCCAGCAGTCGCGATCCACGGGACAAAATCTACGAGCAGTACTTC
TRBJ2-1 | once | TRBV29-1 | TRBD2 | CSVGLYQAGGPQFF | TGCAGCGTTGGTCTTTATCAGGCGGGAGGGCCGCAGTTCTTC
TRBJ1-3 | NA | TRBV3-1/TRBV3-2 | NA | CASSPPLSGNTIYF | TGTGCCAGCAGCCCCCCACTCTCTGGAAACACCATATATTTT
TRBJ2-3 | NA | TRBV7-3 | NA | CASSTQLTDTQYF | TGTGCCAGCAGCACACAGCTCACAGATACGCAGTATTTT
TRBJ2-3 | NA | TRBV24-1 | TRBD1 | CATSDLWRTGADTQYF | TGTGCCACCAGTGATTTATGGCGTACAGGGGCAGATACGCAGTATTTT
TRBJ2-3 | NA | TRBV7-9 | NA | CASSLGDHTSTDTQYF | TGTGCCAGCAGCTTAGGTGACCATACGAGCACAGATACGCAGTATTTT
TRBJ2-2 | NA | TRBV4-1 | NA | CASSQDGGELFF | TGCGCCAGCAGCCAAGATGGCGGGGAGCTGTTTTTT
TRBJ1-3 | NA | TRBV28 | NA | CASIYTGPFGNTIYF | TGTGCCAGTATATACACAGGGCCATTCGGAAACACCATATATTTT
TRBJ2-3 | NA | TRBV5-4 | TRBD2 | CASSLGLAGTDTQYF | TGTGCCAGCAGCTTGGGACTAGCGGGGACAGATACGCAGTATTTT
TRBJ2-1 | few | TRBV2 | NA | CATSPITYNEQFF | TGTGCCACCTCTCCCATTACTTACAATGAGCAGTTCTTC
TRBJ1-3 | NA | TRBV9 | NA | CASSEGSYPSGNTIYF | TGTGCCAGCAGCGAGGGGAGTTACCCCTCTGGAAACACCATATATTTT
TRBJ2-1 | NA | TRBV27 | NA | CASSFSSGTLSSYNEQFF | TGTGCCAGCAGTTTCTCCAGCGGCACCTTAAGCTCCTACAATGAGCAGTTCTTC
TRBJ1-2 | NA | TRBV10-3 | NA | CAISESLDYGYTF | TGTGCCATCAGTGAGTCTTTAGACTATGGCTACACCTTC
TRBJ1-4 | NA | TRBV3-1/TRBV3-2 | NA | CASSQTSGEKLFF | TGTGCCAGCAGTCAGACCAGTGGGGAAAAACTGTTTTTT
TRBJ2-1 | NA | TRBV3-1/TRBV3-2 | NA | CASSQRGPLYNEQFF | TGTGCCAGCAGCCAAAGGGGCCCTCTGTACAATGAGCAGTTCTTC
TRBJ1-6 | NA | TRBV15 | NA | CATSRRRSDSPLHF | TGTGCCACCAGCAGACGTAGGTCGGATTCACCCCTCCACTTT
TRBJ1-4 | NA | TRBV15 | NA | CATSRHLGKGPRSGEKLFF | TGTGCCACCAGCCGCCATCTGGGAAAGGGGCCGAGATCAGGTGAAAAACTGTTTTTT
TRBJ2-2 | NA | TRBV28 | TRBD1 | CASSQPGTGPTGELFF | TGTGCCAGCAGCCAACCAGGGACAGGGCCCACCGGGGAGCTGTTTTTT